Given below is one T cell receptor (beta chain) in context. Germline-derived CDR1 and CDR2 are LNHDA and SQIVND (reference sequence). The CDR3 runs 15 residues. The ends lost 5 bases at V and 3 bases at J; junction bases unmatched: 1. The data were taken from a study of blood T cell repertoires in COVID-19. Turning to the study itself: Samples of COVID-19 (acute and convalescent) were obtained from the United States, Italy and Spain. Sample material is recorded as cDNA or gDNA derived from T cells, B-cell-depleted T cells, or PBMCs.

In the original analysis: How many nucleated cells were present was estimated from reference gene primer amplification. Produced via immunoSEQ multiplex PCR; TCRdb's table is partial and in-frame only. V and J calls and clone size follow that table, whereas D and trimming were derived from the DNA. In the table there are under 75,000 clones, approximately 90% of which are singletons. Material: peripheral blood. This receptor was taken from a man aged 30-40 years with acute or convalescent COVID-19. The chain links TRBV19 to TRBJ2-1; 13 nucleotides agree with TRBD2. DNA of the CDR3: TGTGCCAGTAGTCGACTAGCGGGAGGCTACAATGAGCAGTTCTTC. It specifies CASSRLAGGYNEQFF.